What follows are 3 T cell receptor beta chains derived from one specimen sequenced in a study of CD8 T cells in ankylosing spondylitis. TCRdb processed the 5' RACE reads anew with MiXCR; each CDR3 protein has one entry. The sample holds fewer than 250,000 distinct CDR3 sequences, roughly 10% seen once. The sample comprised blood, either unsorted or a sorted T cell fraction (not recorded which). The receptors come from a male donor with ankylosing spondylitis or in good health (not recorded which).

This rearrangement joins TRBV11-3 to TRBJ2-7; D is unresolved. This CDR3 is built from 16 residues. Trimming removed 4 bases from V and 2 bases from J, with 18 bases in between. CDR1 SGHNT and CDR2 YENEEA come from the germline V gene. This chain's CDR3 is CASSSSRTDTTYEQYF. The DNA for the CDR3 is TGTGCCAGCAGCTCGTCACGGACCGACACGACCTACGAGCAGTACTTC.

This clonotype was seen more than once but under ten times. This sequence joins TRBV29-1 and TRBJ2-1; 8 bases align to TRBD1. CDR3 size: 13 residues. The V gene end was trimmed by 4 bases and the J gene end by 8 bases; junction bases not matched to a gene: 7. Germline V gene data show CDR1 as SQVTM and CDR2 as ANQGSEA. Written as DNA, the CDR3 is TGCAGCGTTGTCGGACAGGGAGGTGATGAGCAGTTCTTC. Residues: CSVVGQGGDEQFF.

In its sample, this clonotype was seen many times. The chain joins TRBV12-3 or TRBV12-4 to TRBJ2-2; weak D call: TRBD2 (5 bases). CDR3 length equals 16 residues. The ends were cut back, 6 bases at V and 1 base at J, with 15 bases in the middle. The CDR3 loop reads CASSQSDFWNTGELFF. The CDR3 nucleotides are TGTGCCAGCAGCCAATCGGACTTCTGGAACACCGGGGAGCTGTTTTTT.